The 6 T cell receptor beta chains reported below all come from one sample, sequenced in a study of blood T cell repertoires in acute mononucleosis. Time point noted: acute infectious mononucleosis, at clinical presentation within 2 weeks of symptom onset (visit 1). Points from the study as a whole: GLC-BM selection appeared to involve both TCR alpha and beta chains.

Only in-frame clones appear in the TCRdb table, and some are missing; sequencing was by immunoSEQ multiplex PCR. The sample lists under 3,000 clones; roughly two thirds were seen once. The material was EBV GLC epitope tetramer+ CD8+ T cells sorted from PBMCs, obtained during acute infectious mononucleosis. The subset denotes: CD8 T cells binding tetramer with EBV BMLF1 280-288 peptide (GLC-BM). The receptors were sampled from a woman aged 18-29 years with infectious mononucleosis caused by EBV.

The chain is built from TRBV5-6 and TRBJ1-4, with 7 bases fitting TRBD1. CDR1 and CDR2 (germline): SGHDT, YYEEEE. J lost 7 bases, V lost 4 bases, and 10 bases had no gene match. The length of the CDR3 is 15 residues. The CDR3: CASSPGQVWGEKLFF. CDR3 nucleotides: TGTGCCAGCAGCCCCGGACAGGTCTGGGGTGAAAAACTGTTTTTT. Combining the CDR3 with reference TRBV5-6 and TRBJ1-4 gives the whole variable domain DAGVTQSPTHLIKTRGQQVTLRCSPKSGHDTVSWYQQALGQGPQFIFQYYEEEERQRGNFPDRFSGHQFPNYSSELNVNALLLGDSALYLCASSPGQVWGEKLFFGSGTQLSVL.

As regards this clone: One base separates it from a far larger clone, so it is likely a read error. The chain recombines TRBV29-1 with TRBJ1-4; tentatively, D is TRBD1 (6 bases). This CDR3 is built from 14 residues. Germline V gene data show CDR1 as SQVTM and CDR2 as ANQGSEA. DNA of the CDR3: TGCAGCGTTGGGTCACAGGGAACTAATGTAAAACTGTTTTTT. It encodes CSVGSQGTNVKLFF.

The chain uses TRBV27 and TRBJ1-2; D is unclear. The germline V gene has CDR1 MNHEY and CDR2 SMNVEV (reference sequence). V was shortened by 4 bases and J by 4 bases, with 16 bases between the two germline ends. The CDR3 length is 15 residues. CDR3 amino acids: CASSSLVTATYGYTF. CDR3 sequence (DNA): TGTGCCAGCAGTTCCCTTGTCACCGCCACCTATGGCTACACCTTC.

About this clone itself: This likely came from a read error, as a far larger clone is one base away. Other DNA sequences in this specimen translate into the identical CDR3. CDR3 loop: CSVVADRDSNQPQHF. CDR3 DNA: TGCAGCGTTGTGGCTGACAGGGATAGCAATCAGCCCCAGCATTTT. The rearrangement links TRBV29-1 to TRBJ1-5; 7 bases are a match to TRBD1. V shed 4 bases and J 0 bases; nucleotides not matched to a gene: 6. The CDR3 totals 15 residues. The germline CDR1 and CDR2 sequences are SQVTM and ANQGSEA.

This clone was detected a few times. The genes are TRBV7-3 and TRBJ2-1; a weak D match, TRBD2 (5 bases). The CDR3 runs 14 residues. Trimming took off 3 bases at V and 4 bases at J, with 10 bases between the two ends. Germline CDR1 and CDR2: SGHTA and FQGTGA. The CDR3 here is CASSFRTGYNEQFF. As DNA, the CDR3 is TGTGCCAGCAGCTTCCGGACGGGGTACAATGAGCAGTTCTTC.

There are many counts of this clone. The V call is TRBV14, the J call TRBJ2-7; the match to TRBD2 covers 10 bases. V shed 5 bases, J shed 5 bases, and the junction held 12 bases outside the gene matches. The CDR3 consists of 16 residues. The germline CDR1 and CDR2 sequences are SGHDN and FVKESK. CDR3: CASSLAWVAGGNEQYF. CDR3 in DNA: TGTGCCAGCAGCTTAGCTTGGGTAGCGGGGGGAAACGAGCAGTACTTC.